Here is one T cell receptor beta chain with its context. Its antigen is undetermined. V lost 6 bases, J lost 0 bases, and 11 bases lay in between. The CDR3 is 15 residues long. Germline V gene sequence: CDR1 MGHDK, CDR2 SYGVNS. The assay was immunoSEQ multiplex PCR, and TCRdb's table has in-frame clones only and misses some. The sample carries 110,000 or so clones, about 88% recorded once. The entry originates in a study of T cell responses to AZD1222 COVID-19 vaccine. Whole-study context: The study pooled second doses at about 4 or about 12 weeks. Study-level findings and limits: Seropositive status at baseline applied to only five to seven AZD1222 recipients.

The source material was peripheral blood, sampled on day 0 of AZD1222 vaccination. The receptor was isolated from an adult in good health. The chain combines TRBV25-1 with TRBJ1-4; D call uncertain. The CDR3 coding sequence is TGTGCCAGCAGGAGCAGTACAACAACTAATGAAAAACTGTTTTTT. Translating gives CASRSSTTTNEKLFF.